These 9 T cell receptor beta chains originate from one sample sequenced in a study of control samples from healthy donors and cancer patients. Profiled with immunoSEQ multiplex PCR; TCRdb holds only in-frame clones, not every one. Counted here are about 170,000 clones, around 93% occurring once; the ten biggest clones make up 4.1%. Sequenced material: blood. The receptors originated from a woman between 55 and 75 years old in good health.

The sample holds a few counts of this clone. The chain couples TRBV27 to TRBJ2-5; 10 bases are a match to TRBD2. The V gene end was trimmed by 3 bases and the J gene end by 5 bases; junction bases not matched to a gene: 6. Germline CDR1 MNHEY, CDR2 SMNVEV (reference sequence). The CDR3 is 15 amino acids. This chain's CDR3 is CASSLGSGGWETQYF. The CDR3 nucleotides are TGTGCCAGCAGTTTGGGTAGCGGGGGGTGGGAGACCCAGTACTTC.

The chain links TRBV19 to TRBJ1-5; no firm D call. V gave up 10 bases and J gave up 0 bases, with 13 bases separating them. Germline CDR1 reads LNHDA; CDR2 reads SQIVND (reference sequence). The CDR3 runs 14 residues. CDR3 DNA sequence: TGTGCCAACCCACAGAGATATAGCAATCAGCCCCAGCATTTT. Translated: CANPQRYSNQPQHF. The whole variable domain, filled in from reference TRBV19 and TRBJ1-5, reads DGGITQSPKYLFRKEGQNVTLSCEQNLNHDAMYWYRQDPGQGLRLIYYSQIVNDFQKGDIAEGYSVSREKKESFPLTVTSAQKNPTAFYLCANPQRYSNQPQHFGDGTRLSIL.

The V call is TRBV7-2, the J call TRBJ1-2; possibly TRBD1 for D (5 bases). This CDR3 is 13 amino acids long. CDR1 SGHTA and CDR2 FQGNSA come from the germline V gene. Trimming removed 3 bases from V and 7 bases from J, with 12 bases in between. The CDR3 coding sequence is TGTGCCAGCAGCTTCAGCCAGGGACCTGGCTACACCTTC. The encoded protein is CASSFSQGPGYTF. The entire variable domain, with the rest obtained from reference TRBV7-2 and TRBJ1-2, is as follows: GAGVSQSPSNKVTEKGKDVELRCDPISGHTALYWYRQSLGQGLEFLIYFQGNSAPDKSGLPSDRFSAERTGGSVSTLTIQRTQQEDSAVYLCASSFSQGPGYTFGSGTRLTVV.

This chain connects TRBV4-1 to TRBJ1-6; tentative D call: TRBD1 (5 bases). CDR3 length: 14 amino acids. The germline V gene encodes CDR1 MGHRA and CDR2 YSYEKL. The V end lost 0 bases, the J end lost 10 bases, and 10 bases lay between the germline ends. The chain's CDR3 is CASSQDRDSSPLHF. In DNA, the CDR3 is TGCGCCAGCAGCCAAGATCGAGACAGCTCACCCCTCCACTTT.

This rearrangement joins TRBV18 to TRBJ1-1; D might be TRBD1 (6 bases). This CDR3 is 14 amino acids long. V was pared by 3 bases and J by 0 bases, with 8 bases between. Germline V gives CDR1 KGHSH, CDR2 LQKENI. The CDR3 sequence: CASSPTGLNTEAFF. CDR3 coding DNA: TGTGCCAGCTCACCGACAGGCCTGAACACTGAAGCTTTCTTT.

With regard to this clone: This specimen includes other DNA sequences encoding the same CDR3. This chain uses TRBV6-6 with TRBJ1-1, with TRBD1 matching over 7 bases. The germline gives CDR1 MNHNY, CDR2 SVGAGI (reference sequence). V lost 0 bases, J lost 1 base, and 2 bases stayed unmatched. This CDR3 comprises 15 residues. Here the CDR3 reads CASSYSGQSNTEAFF. In DNA, the CDR3 is TGTGCCAGCAGTTACTCGGGACAGTCGAACACTGAAGCTTTCTTT.

This chain uses TRBV6-5 with TRBJ2-1; D is possibly TRBD2 (7 bases). V was clipped by 5 bases and J by 4 bases, with 15 bases between them. The V gene's germline CDR1 is MNHEY and CDR2 SVGAGI. The CDR3 is 15 amino acids. CDR3 bases: TGTGCCAGCAGTAGGGGGGGAATGGGTTACAATGAGCAGTTCTTC. Its translation: CASSRGGMGYNEQFF.

The DNA of the CDR3 is TGTGCCAGCAGCCCCTGGTCCCACCCCACTGAAGCTTTCTTT. This translates into CASSPWSHPTEAFF. The chain links TRBV14 to TRBJ1-1, with D unresolved. V was cut by 4 bases and J by 4 bases, with 13 bases left in between. The CDR3 is 14 residues long. The V gene's germline CDR1 is SGHDN and CDR2 FVKESK.

This chain uses TRBV25-1 with TRBJ1-3, with D possibly TRBD1 on 6 matching bases. V was clipped by 6 bases and J by 0 bases, with 12 bases between them. Germline V gives CDR1 MGHDK, CDR2 SYGVNS. There are 15 residues in the CDR3. The DNA for the CDR3 is TGTGCCAGCAGAGGACAGCCGAGCTCTGGAAACACCATATATTTT. This translates into CASRGQPSSGNTIYF.